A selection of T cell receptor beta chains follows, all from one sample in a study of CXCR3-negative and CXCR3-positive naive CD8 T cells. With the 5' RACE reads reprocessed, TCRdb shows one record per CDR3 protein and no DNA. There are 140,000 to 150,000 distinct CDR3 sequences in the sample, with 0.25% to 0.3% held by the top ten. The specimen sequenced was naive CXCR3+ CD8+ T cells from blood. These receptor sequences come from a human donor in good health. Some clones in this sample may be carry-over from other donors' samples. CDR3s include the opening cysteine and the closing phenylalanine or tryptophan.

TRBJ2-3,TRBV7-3,CASRRTGGPVDTQYF
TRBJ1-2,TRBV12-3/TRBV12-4,CASSLLADYGYTF
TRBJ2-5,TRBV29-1,CSVEGGEETQYF
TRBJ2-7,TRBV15,CATSRVRQNEQYF
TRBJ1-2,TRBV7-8,CASSRGRGDGYTF
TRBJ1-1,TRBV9,CASSVGQGTEAFF
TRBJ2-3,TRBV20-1,CSASLADTDTQYF
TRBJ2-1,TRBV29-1,CTTGTDYNEQFF
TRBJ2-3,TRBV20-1,CSAPRVDTDTQYF
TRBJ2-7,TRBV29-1,CSVEDSSGSTYEQYF
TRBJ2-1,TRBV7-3,CASSLLVAGSEQFF
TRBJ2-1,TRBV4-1,CASSTGTLNEQFF
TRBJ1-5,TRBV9,CASSAGTGDQPQHF
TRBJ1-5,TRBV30,CAWSVGQGGQPQHF
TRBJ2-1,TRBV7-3,CASSLNPGTSGVIQFF
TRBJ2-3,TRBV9,CASSAQYSTDTQYF
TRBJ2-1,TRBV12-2,CASRLLAAVGEQFF
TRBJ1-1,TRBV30,CAWSGGSGEAFF
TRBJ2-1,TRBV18,CASSVSDTYNEQFF
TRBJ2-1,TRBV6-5,CASSYFSGTSEQFF
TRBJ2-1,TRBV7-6,CASSLYPGTGTYNEQFF
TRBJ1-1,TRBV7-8,CASNMRRGNTEAFF
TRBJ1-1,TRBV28,CASSLSPTGGTEAFF
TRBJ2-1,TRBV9,CASSVTSGTYNEQFF
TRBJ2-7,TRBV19,CASSTGTGGFYEQYF
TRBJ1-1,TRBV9,CASTAQYQGPLENTEAFF
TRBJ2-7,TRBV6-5,CASRAGTSSYYEQYF
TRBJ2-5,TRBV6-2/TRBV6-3,CASLAGGPKTQYF
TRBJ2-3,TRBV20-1,CSARDRQRESWDTQYF
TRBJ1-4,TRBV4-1,CASSQDKGQGGREKLFF
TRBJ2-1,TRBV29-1,CSVEPGWGNEQFF
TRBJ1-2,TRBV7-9,CASSLQGLEDYGYTF
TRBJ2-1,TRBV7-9,CASSSRTSFHEQFF
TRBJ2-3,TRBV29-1,CSATGGAVGTDTQYF
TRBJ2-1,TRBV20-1,CSARIQGGNEQFF
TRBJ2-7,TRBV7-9,CASSFIPGTASSYEQYF
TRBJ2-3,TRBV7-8,CASRWHLPGPQSTDTQYF
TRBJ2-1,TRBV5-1,CASSLGAREFYNEQFF
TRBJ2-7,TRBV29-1,CSVEVLSSYEQYF
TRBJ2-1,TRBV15,CATSPTGGNEQFF
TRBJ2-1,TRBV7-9,CASSFTGLADNEQFF
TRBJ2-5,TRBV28,CASSYIGTSGGHQETQYF
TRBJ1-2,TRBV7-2,CASERDGGWNYGYTF
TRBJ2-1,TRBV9,CASSVRGGSNEQFF
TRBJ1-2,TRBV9,CASSEWASSVYTF
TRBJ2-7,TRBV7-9,CASSPTTGVEQYF
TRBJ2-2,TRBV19,CASKTSGGRSTGELFF
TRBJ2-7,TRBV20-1,CSARGGGEPYEQYF
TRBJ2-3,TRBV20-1,CSARLLGPPRTDTQYF
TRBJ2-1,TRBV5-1,CASSSRDQEDEQFF
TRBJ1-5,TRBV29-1,CSVEEGSNQPQHF
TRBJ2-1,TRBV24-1,CATTGGARGNHEQFF
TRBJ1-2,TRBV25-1,CASSEGGIYGYTF
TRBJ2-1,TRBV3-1,CASSQTGTTAGNEQFF
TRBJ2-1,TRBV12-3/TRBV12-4,CASRMKPSDEQFF
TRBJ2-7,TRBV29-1,CSVESSSGALSYEQYF
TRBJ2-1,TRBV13,CASSFWLSDEKFF